One and the same sample provided the 20 T cell receptor beta chains below, sequenced in a study of blood T cell repertoires in COVID-19. Produced via immunoSEQ multiplex PCR; TCRdb's table is partial and in-frame only. The sample has 400,000 to 450,000 clones, more than 70% seen once. Sequencing was performed on peripheral blood. These receptors originate from a woman aged 45-65 years with COVID-19, enrolled during active disease.

V and J are TRBV2 and TRBJ2-5, with 13 positions matching TRBD2. Germline values: CDR1 SNHLY, CDR2 FYNNEI. With V trimmed by 6 bases and J by 4 bases, 5 bases remained unmatched. CDR3 length: 15 residues. Here the CDR3 reads CASSQLAGGGETQYF. The CDR3 region has the DNA TGTGCCAGCAGCCAACTAGCGGGGGGGGGAGAGACCCAGTACTTC. The variable domain in full, completed from reference TRBV2 and TRBJ2-5, reads EPEVTQTPSHQVTQMGQEVILRCVPISNHLYFYWYRQILGQKVEFLVSFYNNEISEKSEIFDDQFSVERPDGSNFTLKIRSTKLEDSAMYFCASSQLAGGGETQYFGPGTRLLVL.

This chain connects TRBV3-1 (or the pseudogene TRBV3-2) to TRBJ2-2; D is perhaps TRBD1 (5 bases). The germline CDR1 and CDR2 sequences are LGHDT and YNNKEL (reference sequence). The V gene lost 2 bases and the J gene lost 4 bases, with 14 bases spanning the gap. The CDR3 is 16 amino acids. The CDR3 protein is CASSQPRSRGTGELFF. The CDR3 DNA reads TGTGCCAGCAGCCAACCGAGATCAAGGGGCACCGGGGAGCTGTTTTTT.

The chain links TRBV13 to TRBJ1-3, with TRBD1 matching 8 bases. Germline values: CDR1 PRHDT, CDR2 FYEKMQ (reference sequence). The CDR3 length is 16 residues. With V trimmed by 4 bases and J by 1 base, 6 bases remained unmatched. The DNA for the CDR3 is TGTGCCAGCAGCTCAGGGGGCGCCGAATCTGGAAACACCATATATTTT. The encoded protein is CASSSGGAESGNTIYF.

CDR3 loop: CATSDLRQGRETQYF. CDR3 bases: TGTGCCACCAGTGATTTGAGACAGGGTCGGGAGACCCAGTACTTC. The chain joins TRBV24-1 to TRBJ2-5; 7 nucleotides agree with TRBD1. Germline V CDR1 and CDR2: KGHDR, SFDVKD. V lost 0 bases to trimming and J lost 5 bases; unmatched junction nucleotides: 5. This CDR3 is 15 amino acids long.

The chain links TRBV27 to TRBJ1-4, with no clear D. V was cut by 2 bases and J by 7 bases, with 14 bases left in between. The CDR3 is 15 residues long. CDR1 is MNHEY and CDR2 is SMNVEV in the germline V gene (reference sequence). The CDR3 sequence is CASSLHRRGGEKLFF. Here the CDR3 DNA reads TGTGCCAGCAGTTTACATCGGCGGGGAGGTGAAAAACTGTTTTTT.

The chain joins TRBV6-5 to TRBJ2-1; 7 bases agree with TRBD2. V shed 7 bases, J shed 1 base, and the junction held 4 bases outside the gene matches. The CDR3 spans 14 residues. Germline values: CDR1 MNHEY, CDR2 SVGAGI. The CDR3 here is CASKGTISYNEQFF. In nucleotides, the CDR3 is TGTGCCAGCAAGGGGACTATATCCTACAATGAGCAGTTCTTC.

The V and J genes are TRBV20-1 and TRBJ2-5, with unresolved D. The CDR3 covers 11 residues. Trimming pared 2 bases from V and 7 bases from J, leaving 8 bases between. CDR1 DFQATT and CDR2 SNEGSKA come from the germline V gene (reference sequence). The CDR3 sequence: CSARPTGTQYF. The CDR3 DNA sequence: TGCAGTGCTAGACCCACGGGGACCCAGTACTTC.

This chain connects TRBV28 to TRBJ2-7; the match to TRBD2 covers 8 bases. The V segment lost 6 bases and the J segment 5 bases; nucleotides outside the gene matches: 9. Germline values: CDR1 MDHEN, CDR2 SYDVKM. CDR3 size: 14 residues. CDR3 amino acids: CASSPRGGGDEQYF. DNA of the CDR3: TGTGCCAGCAGCCCCCGGGGGGGCGGGGACGAGCAGTACTTC.

The rearrangement uses TRBV19 and TRBJ1-5; a possible D gene is TRBD1 (6 bases). Trimming shortened V by 7 bases and J by 1 base, and 8 bases separated the two germline ends. The CDR3 sequence is 13 residues long. Germline V gene sequence: CDR1 LNHDA, CDR2 SQIVND (reference sequence). CDR3 coding DNA: TGTGCCAGTACCGACAGGAGCAATCAGCCCCAGCATTTT. Translated, it gives CASTDRSNQPQHF.

V is TRBV28 and J is TRBJ1-2; 9 nucleotides match TRBD1. The CDR3 is 14 amino acids. The V gene's germline CDR1 is MDHEN and CDR2 SYDVKM. The V and J ends lost 8 bases and 7 bases, in that order; junction bases with no gene match: 11. The CDR3 DNA is TGTGCCAGCGCCTTTCAAGGGACAGGGCCTGGCTACACCTTC. This sequence encodes CASAFQGTGPGYTF.

The rearrangement links TRBV5-6 to TRBJ1-3; unclear D gene. Germline lookup yields CDR1 SGHDT and CDR2 YYEEEE. The CDR3 spans 15 residues. V dropped 1 base and J dropped 2 bases, with 10 bases sitting between them. The CDR3 sequence is CASSLPGSPGNTIYF. Here the CDR3 DNA reads TGTGCCAGCAGCTTGCCAGGTAGTCCTGGAAACACCATATATTTT.

The chain links TRBV3-1 (or the pseudogene TRBV3-2) to TRBJ2-3, with a tentative D call TRBD1 (6 bases). The V end was cut by 4 bases, the J end by 0 bases, with 11 bases between. CDR3 size: 15 residues. Germline loops: CDR1 LGHDT, CDR2 YNNKEL (reference sequence). The CDR3 here is CASSLSGASTDTQYF. CDR3 in DNA: TGTGCCAGCAGCCTCTCAGGGGCCAGCACAGATACGCAGTATTTT.

The chain links TRBV2 to TRBJ2-2; a weak D match, TRBD2 (6 bases). CDR1 and CDR2 (germline): SNHLY, FYNNEI. Trimming left V 7 bases short and J 1 base short, with 13 bases between. CDR3 size: 15 residues. CDR3 DNA: TGTGCCAGCACTAGGGACTCCCTGAACACCGGGGAGCTGTTTTTT. This codes for CASTRDSLNTGELFF.

This clone was observed a few times. The rearrangement uses TRBV7-9 and TRBJ1-2; 7 bases map to TRBD1. The germline gives CDR1 SEHNR, CDR2 FQNEAQ (reference sequence). The CDR3 contains 13 residues. Trimming at V came to 3 bases and at J to 8 bases, leaving 6 bases not matched to a gene. The chain's CDR3 is CASSLGDRRGYTF. The CDR3, as DNA: TGTGCCAGCAGCTTGGGGGACAGAAGAGGCTACACCTTC.

V and J are TRBV24-1 and TRBJ2-1; D might be TRBD2 (5 bases). V was shortened by 3 bases and J by 3 bases, with 5 bases between the two germline ends. The CDR3 extends over 13 amino acids. CDR1 KGHDR and CDR2 SFDVKD come from the germline V gene. The CDR3 DNA reads TGTGCCACCAGTGATGGACTCTACAATGAGCAGTTCTTC. Protein product: CATSDGLYNEQFF.

This chain links TRBV5-4 with TRBJ2-2; weak D call: TRBD1 (6 bases). The CDR3 totals 13 residues. V lost 5 bases, J lost 1 base, and 6 bases lay in between. Germline V lookup: CDR1 SGHNT, CDR2 YYREEE (reference sequence). The CDR3 sequence is CASRDRNTGELFF. In DNA, the CDR3 is TGTGCCAGCAGGGACAGGAACACCGGGGAGCTGTTTTTT.

This rearrangement joins TRBV6-5 to TRBJ1-5; D is possibly TRBD1 (5 bases). The V and J ends lost 5 bases and 3 bases respectively, with 11 bases between them. Germline CDR1 and CDR2: MNHEY and SVGAGI. The CDR3 contains 14 residues. The CDR3 is CASSRRQYNQPQHF. CDR3 DNA: TGTGCCAGCAGTCGTAGACAGTACAATCAGCCCCAGCATTTT.

V is TRBV9 and J is TRBJ2-6, with D possibly TRBD2 on 5 matching bases. V lost 3 bases, J lost 0 bases, and 10 bases lay in between. The CDR3 loop spans 16 amino acids. Germline lookup yields CDR1 SGDLS and CDR2 YYNGEE. CDR3: CASSEGLYSGANVLTF. The CDR3 DNA is TGTGCCAGCAGCGAAGGACTGTACTCTGGGGCCAACGTCCTGACTTTC.

J is TRBJ2-1 and V is TRBV27, with TRBD2 matching 11 bases. CDR3 size: 16 residues. After removal of 6 bases from V and 9 bases from J, the junction contained 13 bases not matched to a gene. Germline CDR1 and CDR2: MNHEY and SMNVEV (reference sequence). The CDR3 region is CASSPLLAGGQREQFF. CDR3 in DNA: TGTGCCAGCAGCCCCTTATTAGCGGGGGGGCAACGTGAGCAGTTCTTC.

The chain joins TRBV24-1 to TRBJ2-3; 8 positions agree with TRBD1. This CDR3 comprises 15 residues. The V and J ends lost 4 bases and 5 bases, in that order; junction bases with no gene match: 7. Germline V gene data show CDR1 as KGHDR and CDR2 as SFDVKD. The CDR3, as DNA: TGTGCCACCAGTGACCCTGGACAGGGAGGAGATACGCAGTATTTT. It specifies CATSDPGQGGDTQYF.